Following are 15 T cell receptor beta chains from one sample sequenced in a study of shared clonotypes between healthy human individuals (dated by TCRdb to 2020 to 2021). Library preparation was by the immunoSEQ multiplex PCR assay. Entries here come from immuneACCESS through TCRdb and include only in-frame sequences with V and J called. Some clones fail to appear in such tables; in the studies checked, an unresolved V gene covers under half of the shortfall, and the cause of the remainder is unknown. This sample gives a few million clones in total; around nine tenths of them show up just once. The ten largest account for around 0.14% of the sample. The sequenced sample consisted of naive CD4+ T cells sorted from blood. The cell subset or site label on this specimen signifies: CD45RA+ positively selected. The origin of the receptors is a man younger than 30 in good health.

This clone was detected only once. The genes are TRBV5-1 and TRBJ1-1; no clear D. CDR3 length: 14 amino acids. Germline V gives CDR1 SGHRS, CDR2 YFSETQ. The germline V and J ends were trimmed by 3 bases and 1 base, with 10 bases remaining between them. CDR3: CASSSMDWNTEAFF. The CDR3 bases are TGCGCCAGCAGCTCCATGGATTGGAACACTGAAGCTTTCTTT.

CDR3 bases: TGTGCCAGTAGTACCTCCCGGACAGGGTGGAATCAGCCCCAGCATTTT. This encodes CASSTSRTGWNQPQHF. The gene calls are TRBV19 and TRBJ1-5; 8 positions agree with TRBD1. CDR3 size: 16 residues. CDR1 is LNHDA and CDR2 is SQIVND in the germline V gene (reference sequence). Trimming removed 4 bases from V and 4 bases from J; junction bases left unmatched: 9. Variable domain in full (rest from reference TRBV19 and TRBJ1-5): DGGITQSPKYLFRKEGQNVTLSCEQNLNHDAMYWYRQDPGQGLRLIYYSQIVNDFQKGDIAEGYSVSREKKESFPLTVTSAQKNPTAFYLCASSTSRTGWNQPQHFGDGTRLSIL.

This clone was detected only once. The chain uses TRBV6-5 and TRBJ2-7; a possible D gene is TRBD2 (6 bases). The germline V gene encodes CDR1 MNHEY and CDR2 SVGAGI. V dropped 2 bases and J dropped 2 bases, with 13 bases sitting between them. The CDR3 extends over 15 amino acids. The CDR3 DNA reads TGTGCCAGCAGTTACGAACCAGGAGGGACCTACGAGCAGTACTTC. Translated, it gives CASSYEPGGTYEQYF.

The chain is built from TRBV28 and TRBJ1-1; D not resolved. V lost 3 bases, J lost 1 base, and 9 bases lay in between. The CDR3 totals 14 residues. Germline loops: CDR1 MDHEN, CDR2 SYDVKM. CDR3 sequence reads: CASSFIGGNTEAFF. The CDR3 DNA is TGTGCCAGCAGTTTTATAGGAGGGAACACTGAAGCTTTCTTT.

The rearrangement uses TRBV6-5 and TRBJ1-2, with 11 bases that match TRBD1. The V gene end was trimmed by 5 bases and the J gene end by 9 bases; junction bases not matched to a gene: 5. The CDR3 has 13 amino acids. The germline V gene encodes CDR1 MNHEY and CDR2 SVGAGI. The DNA for the CDR3 is TGTGCCAGCAGTGGACAGGGGGCTGGTCGCTACACCTTC. Translated, it gives CASSGQGAGRYTF.

There are a few counts of this clone. The chain joins TRBV2 to TRBJ2-2; 9 nucleotides align to TRBD2. Germline V CDR1 and CDR2: SNHLY, FYNNEI. Germline trimming cut 8 bases from V and 6 bases from J; bases unmatched to any gene: 7. The CDR3 has 14 amino acids. For the CDR3, the DNA is TGTGCCAGCGCTAGCGGGATGGTTTCCGGGGAGCTGTTTTTT. This gives the protein CASASGMVSGELFF. Filled out from reference TRBV2 and TRBJ2-2, the complete variable domain reads EPEVTQTPSHQVTQMGQEVILRCVPISNHLYFYWYRQILGQKVEFLVSFYNNEISEKSEIFDDQFSVERPDGSNFTLKIRSTKLEDSAMYFCASASGMVSGELFFGEGSRLTVL.

V and J are TRBV5-1 and TRBJ1-2, with D unclear. The CDR3 spans 15 residues. Germline V gene lookup returns CDR1 SGHRS and CDR2 YFSETQ. Trimming removed 0 bases at V and 9 bases at J, with 18 bases between. The CDR3 sequence is CASSLGRTPSISYTF. CDR3 nucleotides: TGCGCCAGCAGCTTGGGACGGACCCCTTCTATAAGCTACACCTTC.

This clone was counted a single time. The chain couples TRBV6-6 to TRBJ2-2, with D hard to call. Germline V CDR1 and CDR2: MNHNY, SVGAGI (reference sequence). There are 12 residues in the CDR3. Trimming left V 5 bases short and J 6 bases short, with 7 bases between. The CDR3 sequence is CASSVFSGELFF. The CDR3 DNA sequence: TGTGCCAGCAGTGTCTTTTCCGGGGAGCTGTTTTTT.

This clone showed up just once. The rearrangement uses TRBV9 and TRBJ2-7; D remains ambiguous. The CDR3 has 14 amino acids. V was trimmed by 3 bases and J by 6 bases, leaving 16 bases between them. Germline CDR1 is SGDLS and CDR2 is YYNGEE. CDR3 residues: CASSGGFSGSEQYF. The CDR3 DNA is TGTGCCAGCAGCGGAGGCTTTAGTGGTAGCGAGCAGTACTTC.

The rearrangement links TRBV6-6 to TRBJ2-7; the match to TRBD2 covers 12 bases. V shed 8 bases, J shed 4 bases, and the junction held 6 bases outside the gene matches. The CDR3 contains 14 residues. Germline V gives CDR1 MNHNY, CDR2 SVGAGI (reference sequence). CDR3 coding DNA: TGTGCCAGCCAGACTAGCGGGGGATCTTACGAGCAGTACTTC. It codes for CASQTSGGSYEQYF.

V and J are TRBV5-1 and TRBJ2-5; 8 bases agree with TRBD2. Unmatched junction bases numbered 9, after V lost 0 bases and J lost 5 bases. Germline V gene lookup returns CDR1 SGHRS and CDR2 YFSETQ. The CDR3 consists of 16 residues. CDR3 residues: CASSLAPAGAAETQYF. The CDR3 DNA sequence: TGCGCCAGCAGCTTGGCCCCAGCGGGGGCGGCGGAGACCCAGTACTTC.

The gene calls are TRBV7-9 and TRBJ1-2; D possibly corresponds to TRBD1 (5 bases). V was clipped by 4 bases and J by 2 bases, with 14 bases between them. CDR3 length equals 15 residues. CDR1 and CDR2 from the germline V gene are SEHNR and FQNEAQ (reference sequence). The CDR3 DNA reads TGTGCCAGCAGCTCCGGGACGGTAGAAAACTATGGCTACACCTTC. Its translation is CASSSGTVENYGYTF.

The chain combines TRBV29-1 with TRBJ1-1; the D is unclear. CDR3 length: 15 amino acids. Per germline, CDR1 SQVTM and CDR2 ANQGSEA. The V end lost 0 bases, the J end lost 0 bases, and 11 bases lay between the germline ends. The CDR3 is CSVEDLGFMNTEAFF. The CDR3 nucleotides read TGCAGCGTTGAAGATCTTGGATTTATGAACACTGAAGCTTTCTTT.

The rearrangement joins TRBV5-1 to TRBJ2-7; 8 nucleotides match TRBD1. Trimming cost V 4 bases and J 7 bases; bases outside gene matches: 10. The CDR3 is 14 residues long. Germline lookup yields CDR1 SGHRS and CDR2 YFSETQ. For the CDR3, the DNA is TGCGCCAGCAGCCCGGGACAGGCCACGGGAGAGCAGTACTTC. Translated, it gives CASSPGQATGEQYF. The whole variable domain, remainder taken from reference TRBV5-1 and TRBJ2-7, is KAGVTQTPRYLIKTRGQQVTLSCSPISGHRSVSWYQQTPGQGLQFLFEYFSETQRNKGNFPGRFSGRQFSNSRSEMNVSTLELGDSALYLCASSPGQATGEQYFGPGTRLTVT.

This sequence joins TRBV5-1 and TRBJ1-6, with 7 nucleotides matching TRBD1. The trim removed 0 bases at V and 13 bases at J, leaving 4 bases unmatched. Per germline, CDR1 SGHRS and CDR2 YFSETQ. This CDR3 is 13 amino acids long. The CDR3 bases are TGCGCCAGCAGCTTGGGGGACAGCCTCCCCCTCCACTTT. This translates into CASSLGDSLPLHF.